Below are 21 T cell receptor beta chains sequenced from a single sample in a study of blood T cell repertoires in COVID-19. Generated by immunoSEQ multiplex PCR, the TCRdb table keeps only in-frame clones and is missing some. The table has over 400,000 clones, roughly 88% seen once. The specimen sequenced was peripheral blood. These TCRs come from a human donor in a cohort sampled during active COVID-19.

V usage is TRBV9 and J usage is TRBJ2-1; 8 positions agree with TRBD1. With V trimmed by 0 bases and J by 8 bases, 7 bases remained unmatched. The CDR3 is 15 residues long. Germline values: CDR1 SGDLS, CDR2 YYNGEE. CDR3 protein: CASSVVTGGLDEQFF. The CDR3 coding sequence is TGTGCCAGCAGCGTAGTAACAGGGGGGCTGGATGAGCAGTTCTTC.

The chain carries TRBV7-9 and TRBJ2-5; 9 nucleotides line up with TRBD2. V was pared by 2 bases and J by 5 bases, with 6 bases of the junction left unmatched. The germline gives CDR1 SEHNR, CDR2 FQNEAQ (reference sequence). The CDR3 extends over 15 amino acids. The CDR3 DNA follows: TGTGCCAGCAGCTTACTTAGCGGGAGTTCGGAGACCCAGTACTTC. Its translation: CASSLLSGSSETQYF.

The chain joins TRBV29-1 to TRBJ1-2; a weak D match, TRBD1 (5 bases). The CDR3 is 14 residues long. Germline CDR1 is SQVTM and CDR2 is ANQGSEA. The V gene lost 1 base and the J gene lost 3 bases, with 12 bases spanning the gap. The CDR3 DNA sequence: TGCAGCGTTGAAGCTGGGGCGTTGGACTATGGCTACACCTTC. Protein sequence: CSVEAGALDYGYTF. Together with reference TRBV29-1 and TRBJ1-2, the CDR3 gives the full variable domain: SAVISQKPSRDICQRGTSLTIQCQVDSQVTMMFWYRQQPGQSLTLIATANQGSEATYESGFVIDKFPISRPNLTFSTLTVSNMSPEDSSIYLCSVEAGALDYGYTFGSGTRLTVV.

The rearrangement uses TRBV3-1 (or the pseudogene TRBV3-2) and TRBJ2-7, with TRBD1 as a possible D gene (6 bases). CDR1 and CDR2 (germline): LGHDT, YNNKEL (reference sequence). V was pared by 3 bases and J by 3 bases, with 9 bases between. This CDR3 is 13 amino acids long. In nucleotides, the CDR3 is TGTGCCAGCAGCCACAGGGGCTACTACGAGCAGTACTTC. Its translation is CASSHRGYYEQYF.

The V gene is TRBV3-1 (or the pseudogene TRBV3-2), the J gene TRBJ2-2; 8 nucleotides align to TRBD2. CDR3 length equals 16 residues. Trimming at V came to 5 bases and at J to 4 bases, leaving 9 bases not matched to a gene. Germline V lookup: CDR1 LGHDT, CDR2 YNNKEL (reference sequence). The chain's CDR3 is CASSYTSGTSTGELFF. In DNA form, the CDR3 reads TGTGCCAGCAGCTACACTTCCGGGACTAGCACCGGGGAGCTGTTTTTT.

The chain has TRBV28 and TRBJ1-2; 9 positions agree with TRBD1. The germline V gene has CDR1 MDHEN and CDR2 SYDVKM. The CDR3 consists of 15 residues. V lost 2 bases and J lost 4; bases outside the gene matches: 5. The CDR3 DNA follows: TGTGCCAGCAGTTTAGGGGACAGGGTAGCCTATGGCTACACCTTC. Translation gives CASSLGDRVAYGYTF.

V and J are TRBV20-1 and TRBJ2-7, with a possible D match to TRBD2 (6 bases). The CDR3 totals 13 residues. The germline V gene encodes CDR1 DFQATT and CDR2 SNEGSKA (reference sequence). V shed 3 bases and J shed 4 bases, with 13 bases lying between them. The CDR3 is CSASSGSTYEQYF. In DNA, the CDR3 is TGCAGTGCTAGTTCCGGGAGTACTTACGAGCAGTACTTC.

The chain joins TRBV6-5 to TRBJ2-5, with D perhaps matching TRBD1 (7 bases). The V gene lost 4 bases and the J gene lost 3 bases, with 12 bases spanning the gap. This CDR3 has 14 amino acids. Germline V lookup: CDR1 MNHEY, CDR2 SVGAGI. CDR3 sequence reads: CASSSAGQKETQYF. CDR3 DNA sequence: TGTGCCAGCAGTTCCGCGGGACAGAAAGAGACCCAGTACTTC.

V usage is TRBV21-1 and J usage is TRBJ2-3; the D call in the table, TRBD2, was not verified against the DNA. TRBV21-1 is an annotated pseudogene. The CDR3 covers 15 residues. The CDR3 nucleotides read TGTGCCAGCAATCCCCCCAGGGCGGGGAAAGATACGCAGTATTTT. As protein: CASNPPRAGKDTQYF.

The chain uses TRBV27 and TRBJ2-5; D gene unclear. The germline gives CDR1 MNHEY, CDR2 SMNVEV (reference sequence). The V end was cut by 5 bases, the J end by 7 bases, with 11 bases between. The CDR3 runs 12 residues. In DNA, the CDR3 is TGTGCCAGCAGTCCGGGTACTGGGACCCAGTACTTC. Translating it yields CASSPGTGTQYF.

This chain links TRBV13 with TRBJ2-7, with 7 bases identical to TRBD2. The V segment lost 3 bases and the J segment 6 bases; nucleotides outside the gene matches: 11. This CDR3 is 15 amino acids long. Germline CDR1 PRHDT, CDR2 FYEKMQ (reference sequence). The CDR3 loop is CASSLGSGEPGEQYF. The CDR3 DNA sequence: TGTGCCAGCAGCTTGGGGAGCGGGGAGCCTGGCGAGCAGTACTTC.

V is TRBV6-5 and J is TRBJ1-1; no clear D gene. V lost 5 bases to trimming and J lost 3 bases, with 16 bases between them. The CDR3 covers 15 residues. Germline lookup yields CDR1 MNHEY and CDR2 SVGAGI. The CDR3 bases are TGTGCCAGCAGTCCTTCCTACATGAGGGACACTGAAGCTTTCTTT. This translates into CASSPSYMRDTEAFF.

This chain connects TRBV15 to TRBJ2-1; D gene uncertain. This CDR3 contains 15 residues. Between the trimmed V and J ends, which lost 0 bases and 10 bases, there was a span of 16 bases. Germline CDR1 is LNHNV and CDR2 is YYDKDF (reference sequence). CDR3 region: CATSRDLHVRAEQFF. The DNA for the CDR3 is TGTGCCACCAGCAGAGATCTCCACGTCCGAGCCGAGCAGTTCTTC.

This sequence joins TRBV12-2 and TRBJ2-1; the table names TRBD1, a call not compared with the DNA. TRBV12-2 is a pseudogene. The CDR3 consists of 17 residues. CDR3 loop: CASRLGMGTTGRNEQFF. The CDR3 DNA reads as TGTGCAAGTCGCTTAGGAATGGGGACAACGGGGCGGAATGAGCAGTTCTTC.

The rearrangement joins TRBV30 to TRBJ2-7; 10 bases fit TRBD2. Losses at the gene ends were 0 bases for V and 7 bases for J; bases not matched to a gene: 12. The CDR3 totals 16 residues. Germline V gene lookup returns CDR1 GTSNPN and CDR2 SVGIG (reference sequence). CDR3 protein: CAWSVISPSGSDEQYF. The CDR3 nucleotides are TGTGCCTGGAGTGTAATCAGTCCTAGCGGGAGTGATGAGCAGTACTTC.

This sequence joins TRBV30 and TRBJ2-3; a possible D gene is TRBD2 (5 bases). The CDR3 contains 14 residues. Germline loops: CDR1 GTSNPN, CDR2 SVGIG (reference sequence). Trimming removed 2 bases at V and 5 bases at J, with 14 bases between. CDR3 nucleotide sequence: TGTGCCTGGAGTCCTAGTGGGAGAAGAGATACGCAGTATTTT. Its protein product is CAWSPSGRRDTQYF.

The V gene is TRBV30, the J gene TRBJ2-5; no clear D. The CDR3 loop spans 11 amino acids. CDR1 and CDR2 (germline): GTSNPN, SVGIG (reference sequence). The ends were cut back, 4 bases at V and 2 bases at J, with 5 bases in the middle. The chain's CDR3 is CAWTGQETQYF. CDR3 DNA: TGTGCCTGGACAGGACAAGAGACCCAGTACTTC.

V gene TRBV25-1 combines with J gene TRBJ1-1, with a possible D match to TRBD1 (6 bases). This CDR3 is 12 amino acids long. CDR1 and CDR2 from the germline V gene are MGHDK and SYGVNS. With 7 bases removed from V and 11 bases from J, the gap between germline ends came to 17 bases. CDR3 DNA sequence: TGTGCCAGCATCAAGGACAGCCCGCCGGCTTTCTTT. It specifies CASIKDSPPAFF. The entire variable domain, with the rest obtained from reference TRBV25-1 and TRBJ1-1, is as follows: EADIYQTPRYLVIGTGKKITLECSQTMGHDKMYWYQQDPGMELHLIHYSYGVNSTEKGDLSSESTVSRIRTEHFPLTLESARPSHTSQYLCASIKDSPPAFFGQGTRLTVV.

The chain combines TRBV9 with TRBJ1-2; D remains unclear. The CDR3 length is 14 residues. V was cut by 0 bases and J by 4 bases, with 10 bases left in between. Germline lookup yields CDR1 SGDLS and CDR2 YYNGEE. The CDR3 here is CASSVVVSPYGYTF. CDR3 DNA sequence: TGTGCCAGCAGCGTAGTGGTCAGTCCCTATGGCTACACCTTC.

The rearrangement links TRBV10-1 to TRBJ1-2; D is unresolved. The germline V gene encodes CDR1 WNHNN and CDR2 SYGVQD (reference sequence). Trimming stripped 8 bases from V and 0 bases from J, with 10 bases between. CDR3 length: 13 residues. The CDR3 is CASSPGTNYGYTF. In DNA form, the CDR3 reads TGCGCCAGCTCACCGGGGACTAACTATGGCTACACCTTC.

V usage is TRBV9 and J usage is TRBJ2-3; TRBD2 matches at 7 bases. The CDR3 covers 16 residues. Germline V CDR1 and CDR2: SGDLS, YYNGEE. V gave up 4 bases and J gave up 4 bases; unmatched junction bases: 12. In DNA, the CDR3 is TGTGCCAGCAGCTACCGAATGGCGGGAGTATCAGATACGCAGTATTTT. Protein product: CASSYRMAGVSDTQYF.